These 32 T cell receptor beta chains were sequenced from one sample in a study of blood T cell repertoires in COVID-19 (dated by TCRdb to about 2020). Library construction relied on the immunoSEQ multiplex PCR assay. As stored in TCRdb, this immuneACCESS dataset retains in-frame rearrangements with V and J assigned. A fraction of the clones does not appear; measured against another copy, unresolved V genes explain less than half of the discrepancy, and the remainder lacks a known reason. In all, the sample holds about 280,000 clones, and approximately 91% of those were seen once. The ten largest account for 2% to 2.5% of the sample. Sequencing input: peripheral blood. These TCRs come from a man aged 45-60 years with acute or convalescent COVID-19.

This chain connects TRBV6-6 to TRBJ1-2; possible D gene TRBD1, 6 bases. With 8 bases removed from V and 3 bases from J, the gap between germline ends came to 13 bases. CDR3 length: 13 residues. The V gene's germline CDR1 is MNHNY and CDR2 SVGAGI (reference sequence). CDR3 sequence: CASEGTYHYGYTF. The CDR3, as DNA: TGTGCCAGCGAGGGGACATACCACTATGGCTACACCTTC.

V usage is TRBV7-3 and J usage is TRBJ1-1; D is unresolved. Per the germline V gene, CDR1 is SGHTA and CDR2 is FQGTGA. Trimming shortened V by 5 bases and J by 4 bases, and 11 bases separated the two germline ends. CDR3 length equals 13 residues. The CDR3 here is CASSPREGTEAFF. DNA for the CDR3: TGTGCCAGCAGCCCGAGGGAAGGCACTGAAGCTTTCTTT.

The V and J genes are TRBV24-1 and TRBJ2-3; 9 bases fit TRBD1. This CDR3 spans 15 amino acids. The V and J ends lost 4 bases and 11 bases, in that order; junction bases with no gene match: 12. CDR1 KGHDR and CDR2 SFDVKD come from the germline V gene. The DNA for the CDR3 is TGTGCCACCAGTGACGCCGGGACAGGGCAGATGAGGCAGTATTTT. Translation: CATSDAGTGQMRQYF.

CDR3 residues: CASSTRGEQFF. CDR3 nucleotides: TGTGCCAGCTCAACTCGGGGTGAGCAGTTCTTC. V is TRBV18 and J is TRBJ2-1, with TRBD2 as a possible D gene (5 bases). The CDR3 is 11 residues long. Looked up from germline, CDR1 is KGHSH and CDR2 is LQKENI. Between the trimmed V and J ends, which lost 5 bases and 9 bases, there was a span of 8 bases.

CDR3 loop: CASSYSYRRLNTEAFF. The CDR3 nucleotides are TGTGCCAGCAGTTACTCTTACAGACGTTTGAACACTGAAGCTTTCTTT. The chain joins TRBV6-5 to TRBJ1-1; D call uncertain. CDR3 length equals 16 residues. In germline, CDR1 is MNHEY, CDR2 SVGAGI. V was pared by 0 bases and J by 0 bases, with 11 bases between.

This rearrangement joins TRBV7-9 to TRBJ2-1, with D maybe TRBD1 (5 bases). Germline V gives CDR1 SEHNR, CDR2 FQNEAQ (reference sequence). The CDR3 covers 17 residues. Trimming cost V 6 bases and J 0 bases, with 18 bases left between them. CDR3 protein: CASRLNSGSSSYNEQFF. CDR3 nucleotide sequence: TGTGCCAGCAGATTAAATTCAGGGTCTAGCTCCTACAATGAGCAGTTCTTC.

The rearrangement links TRBV5-1 to TRBJ2-1, with a tentative D call TRBD1 (5 bases). The V end was cut by 4 bases, the J end by 10 bases, with 9 bases between. Germline loops: CDR1 SGHRS, CDR2 YFSETQ. This CDR3 region has 11 residues. Here the CDR3 reads CASSLGQEQFF. Here the CDR3 DNA reads TGCGCCAGCAGCCTCGGACAAGAGCAGTTCTTC.

The chain couples TRBV2 to TRBJ1-1, with a weak D call TRBD1 (6 bases). The CDR3 sequence is 14 residues long. Looked up from germline, CDR1 is SNHLY and CDR2 is FYNNEI. V was clipped by 5 bases and J by 1 base, with 11 bases between them. The CDR3 region is CASSRTDPNTEAFF. CDR3 DNA sequence: TGTGCCAGCAGTCGGACAGATCCGAACACTGAAGCTTTCTTT.

CDR3 region: CAWSVERGNTGELFF. The CDR3 bases are TGTGCCTGGAGTGTTGAGCGAGGGAACACCGGGGAGCTGTTTTTT. V gene TRBV30 combines with J gene TRBJ2-2; D uncertain. Germline values: CDR1 GTSNPN, CDR2 SVGIG (reference sequence). Trimming pared 0 bases from V and 1 base from J, leaving 9 bases between. This CDR3 has 15 amino acids.

The rearrangement uses TRBV19 and TRBJ1-5, with 8 bases that match TRBD1. V shed 6 bases, J shed 4 bases, and the junction held 5 bases outside the gene matches. In germline, CDR1 is LNHDA, CDR2 SQIVND (reference sequence). The CDR3 totals 14 residues. The CDR3 sequence: CASSRTGMNQPQHF. Written as DNA, the CDR3 is TGTGCCAGTAGCCGGACAGGGATGAATCAGCCCCAGCATTTT.

V gene TRBV5-1 combines with J gene TRBJ2-7, with D maybe TRBD1 (5 bases). The V gene lost 0 bases and the J gene lost 2 bases, with 12 bases spanning the gap. Germline V gene sequence: CDR1 SGHRS, CDR2 YFSETQ. The CDR3 runs to 15 residues. CDR3 region: CASSLAGQGAYEQYF. In DNA form, the CDR3 reads TGCGCCAGCAGCTTGGCTGGCCAGGGTGCCTACGAGCAGTACTTC. The full variable domain, rest sourced from reference TRBV5-1 and TRBJ2-7, is KAGVTQTPRYLIKTRGQQVTLSCSPISGHRSVSWYQQTPGQGLQFLFEYFSETQRNKGNFPGRFSGRQFSNSRSEMNVSTLELGDSALYLCASSLAGQGAYEQYFGPGTRLTVT.

The chain is built from TRBV7-2 and TRBJ1-3; 12 bases agree with TRBD1. The V gene end was trimmed by 3 bases and the J gene end by 1 base; junction bases not matched to a gene: 7. The CDR3 length is 18 residues. Germline V gene lookup returns CDR1 SGHTA and CDR2 FQGNSA. The CDR3 loop is CASSFFRDRGQSGNTIYF. Written as DNA, the CDR3 is TGTGCCAGCAGCTTCTTTCGGGACAGGGGGCAATCTGGAAACACCATATATTTT.

V usage is TRBV14 and J usage is TRBJ2-7, with TRBD1 matching 9 bases. Germline CDR1 SGHDN, CDR2 FVKESK. The trim removed 1 base at V and 0 bases at J, leaving 4 bases unmatched. The CDR3 length is 16 residues. The CDR3 nucleotides are TGTGCCAGCAGCCAAGCAGGACAGGGGTTCTCCTACGAGCAGTACTTC. The encoded protein is CASSQAGQGFSYEQYF.

This clone was found once. The chain links TRBV6-5 to TRBJ2-7, with TRBD1 matching over 7 bases. Germline V lookup: CDR1 MNHEY, CDR2 SVGAGI. Trimming took 8 bases from V and 1 from J; bases not matched to a gene: 11. CDR3 size: 15 residues. The CDR3 loop reads CASCIGTAVSYEQYF. CDR3 coding DNA: TGTGCCAGCTGCATTGGGACAGCCGTTTCCTACGAGCAGTACTTC.

V gene TRBV5-8 combines with J gene TRBJ1-1; 8 nucleotides agree with TRBD1. The V segment lost 4 bases and the J segment 3 bases; nucleotides outside the gene matches: 5. The V gene's germline CDR1 is SGHTS and CDR2 YDEGEE. The CDR3 totals 14 residues. In DNA form, the CDR3 reads TGTGCCAGCAGCGGACGGACAGGGTACACTGAAGCTTTCTTT. This gives the protein CASSGRTGYTEAFF.

The V and J genes are TRBV18 and TRBJ2-5; 7 positions match TRBD1. This CDR3 region has 19 residues. The V gene's germline CDR1 is KGHSH and CDR2 LQKENI. The V and J ends lost 1 base and 2 bases, in that order; junction bases with no gene match: 16. Written as DNA, the CDR3 is TGTGCCAGCTCACCACAATTGAGACAGGGTCTATCCAGGCAAGAGACCCAGTACTTC. It yields the protein CASSPQLRQGLSRQETQYF.

This chain uses TRBV2 with TRBJ1-5; D uncertain. CDR3 length equals 13 residues. Per germline, CDR1 SNHLY and CDR2 FYNNEI. V was cut by 4 bases and J by 1 base, with 5 bases left in between. Written as DNA, the CDR3 is TGTGCCAGCAGTGGGGCCAGCAATCAGCCCCAGCATTTT. Protein: CASSGASNQPQHF. The entire variable domain, with the rest obtained from reference TRBV2 and TRBJ1-5, is as follows: EPEVTQTPSHQVTQMGQEVILRCVPISNHLYFYWYRQILGQKVEFLVSFYNNEISEKSEIFDDQFSVERPDGSNFTLKIRSTKLEDSAMYFCASSGASNQPQHFGDGTRLSIL.

V and J are TRBV7-2 and TRBJ2-5; D ambiguous. Trimming took 3 bases from V and 3 from J, leaving 14 bases between them. The CDR3 is made up of 15 amino acids. Looked up from germline, CDR1 is SGHTA and CDR2 is FQGNSA. CDR3 amino acids: CASSLSVTVEETQYF. CDR3 DNA sequence: TGTGCCAGCAGCTTGAGTGTAACCGTTGAAGAGACCCAGTACTTC.

The V and J genes are TRBV5-4 and TRBJ2-5; the D gene is possibly TRBD2 (5 bases). V dropped 5 bases and J dropped 0 bases, with 11 bases sitting between them. Germline V gene data show CDR1 as SGHNT and CDR2 as YYREEE (reference sequence). The CDR3 length is 14 residues. CDR3 coding DNA: TGTGCCAGCAGATCGGACTCCTACCAAGAGACCCAGTACTTC. It yields the protein CASRSDSYQETQYF.

This rearrangement joins TRBV7-2 to TRBJ1-1; 7 bases are a match to TRBD1. V dropped 6 bases and J dropped 5; count of bases not matched to a gene: 9. There are 14 residues in the CDR3. Germline loops: CDR1 SGHTA, CDR2 FQGNSA. The CDR3 here is CASRIRTGETEAFF. The CDR3 DNA is TGTGCCAGCAGGATCCGGACAGGAGAGACTGAAGCTTTCTTT.

The J gene is TRBJ1-2, the V gene TRBV7-3, with D unresolved. Germline CDR1 reads SGHTA; CDR2 reads FQGTGA. The CDR3 is made up of 15 amino acids. V was cut by 0 bases and J by 7 bases, with 15 bases left in between. CDR3 in amino acids: CASSLTPGFEGGYTF. DNA of the CDR3: TGTGCCAGCAGCTTAACCCCGGGGTTCGAGGGTGGCTACACCTTC.

In DNA form, the CDR3 reads TGTGCCAGCAGCCCACGGTCGGGGTACCCCGGGGAGCTGTTTTTT. It is translated as CASSPRSGYPGELFF. This chain links TRBV28 with TRBJ2-2; TRBD2 is a possible D gene (5 bases). CDR3 length: 15 amino acids. The germline V gene encodes CDR1 MDHEN and CDR2 SYDVKM. Deletions cut 6 bases from V and 6 bases from J, with 17 bases between.

The rearrangement links TRBV7-2 to TRBJ2-5; 10 nucleotides agree with TRBD2. This CDR3 spans 18 amino acids. Looked up from germline, CDR1 is SGHTA and CDR2 is FQGNSA. The ends lost 1 base at V and 5 bases at J; junction bases unmatched: 13. CDR3 DNA sequence: TGTGCCAGCAGCTTAGTTTCTAGCGGGGGCCCTGAGATGGAGACCCAGTACTTC. As protein: CASSLVSSGGPEMETQYF.

In DNA, the CDR3 is TGCGCCAGCAGCCGGGACAGGGTAAACGAGCAGTACTTC. Its translation: CASSRDRVNEQYF. This chain uses TRBV10-2 with TRBJ2-7; 9 bases match TRBD1. Trimming removed 6 bases from V and 5 bases from J; junction bases left unmatched: 5. The CDR3 totals 13 residues. CDR1 is WSHSY and CDR2 is SAAADI in the germline V gene.

The CDR3 nucleotides read TGTGCCAGCAGCCCTACTAGCGGGGGCCTTGGTACGCAGTATTTT. It translates to CASSPTSGGLGTQYF. The chain recombines TRBV7-8 with TRBJ2-3; 11 nucleotides match TRBD2. The CDR3 has 15 residues. Germline-derived CDR1 and CDR2 are SGHVS and FQNEAQ. J gave up 8 bases and V 5 bases, and 9 bases lay outside the gene matches.

V and J are TRBV30 and TRBJ1-2; D ambiguous. V shed 4 bases and J shed 2 bases, with 17 bases lying between them. Germline values: CDR1 GTSNPN, CDR2 SVGIG (reference sequence). There are 15 residues in the CDR3. The CDR3 spells CAWILSGRRNYGYTF. In DNA form, the CDR3 reads TGTGCCTGGATACTCTCGGGCAGGAGGAACTATGGCTACACCTTC.

The chain links TRBV13 to TRBJ2-2; maybe TRBD2 (6 bases). The V end was cut by 0 bases, the J end by 1 base, with 6 bases between. The CDR3 extends over 15 amino acids. Germline loops: CDR1 PRHDT, CDR2 FYEKMQ (reference sequence). The CDR3 DNA follows: TGTGCCAGCAGCTTAGGGCGGGGGAACACCGGGGAGCTGTTTTTT. It yields the protein CASSLGRGNTGELFF.

On this clone itself: Other DNA sequences in this sample translate to the same CDR3. This chain joins TRBV6-5 and TRBJ2-7, with D tentatively TRBD1 (5 bases). Germline values: CDR1 MNHEY, CDR2 SVGAGI. This CDR3 is built from 14 residues. Trimming removed 0 bases from V and 2 bases from J, with 8 bases in between. The DNA for the CDR3 is TGTGCCAGCAGTTACTCGCCAGGGACCTACGAGCAGTACTTC. Encoded protein: CASSYSPGTYEQYF.

This chain's CDR3 is CASSQVTGGDATDTQYF. CDR3 nucleotide sequence: TGTGCCAGCAGCCAAGTTACCGGCGGCGACGCCACAGATACGCAGTATTTT. V is TRBV4-2 and J is TRBJ2-3; D gene uncertain. Germline V gives CDR1 LGHNA, CDR2 YNFKEQ. This CDR3 has 17 amino acids. Trimming stripped 1 base from V and 2 bases from J, with 16 bases between.

This clone appeared once. The chain employs TRBV7-6 and TRBJ2-7; 9 bases line up with TRBD1. The CDR3 covers 14 residues. Germline V gene sequence: CDR1 SGHVS, CDR2 FNYEAQ. V shed 5 bases and J 4 bases; nucleotides not matched to a gene: 6. The CDR3 DNA sequence: TGTGCCAGCAGCCCCGGACAGGGGCGATACGAGCAGTACTTC. Amino acids: CASSPGQGRYEQYF. The full variable domain, completed using reference TRBV7-6 and TRBJ2-7, is GAGVSQSPRYKVTKRGQDVALRCDPISGHVSLYWYRQALGQGPEFLTYFNYEAQQDKSGLPNDRFSAERPEGSISTLTIQRTEQRDSAMYRCASSPGQGRYEQYFGPGTRLTVT.

This clone was observed a handful of times. The rearrangement joins TRBV3-1 (or the pseudogene TRBV3-2) to TRBJ2-1, with 7 bases identical to TRBD1. CDR1 is LGHDT and CDR2 is YNNKEL in the germline V gene (reference sequence). The CDR3 spans 14 residues. V was pared by 7 bases and J by 2 bases, with 5 bases of the junction left unmatched. DNA of the CDR3: TGTGCCAGCACCCTAACAGGGGCCTACAATGAGCAGTTCTTC. Encoded protein: CASTLTGAYNEQFF.

V and J are TRBV2 and TRBJ2-3; weak D call: TRBD1 (5 bases). Per the germline V gene, CDR1 is SNHLY and CDR2 is FYNNEI. V lost 3 bases and J lost 6, with 10 bases in between. There are 13 residues in the CDR3. DNA of the CDR3: TGTGCCAGCAGTGACAGGGTGATTGATACGCAGTATTTT. Protein product: CASSDRVIDTQYF.